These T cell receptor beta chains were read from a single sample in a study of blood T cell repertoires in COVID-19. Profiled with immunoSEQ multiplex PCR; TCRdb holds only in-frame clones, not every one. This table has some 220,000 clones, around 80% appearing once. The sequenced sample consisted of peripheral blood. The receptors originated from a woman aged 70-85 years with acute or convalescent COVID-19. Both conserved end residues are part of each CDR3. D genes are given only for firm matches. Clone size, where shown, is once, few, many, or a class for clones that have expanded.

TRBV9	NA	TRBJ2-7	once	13	TGTGCCAGCAGCGCGACAGCGGGCTACGAGCAGTACTTC	CASSATAGYEQYF
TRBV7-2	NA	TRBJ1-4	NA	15	TGTGCCAGCAGCTTAGTAACAGGGAGGGATGAAAAACTGTTTTTT	CASSLVTGRDEKLFF
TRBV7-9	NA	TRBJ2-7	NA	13	TGTGCCAGCAGCTTATGGGGGCAGGACGAGCAGTACTTC	CASSLWGQDEQYF
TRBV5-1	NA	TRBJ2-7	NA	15	TGCGCCAGCAGCTCCCAAACAGGTGGGCTTGAGGAGCAGTACTTC	CASSSQTGGLEEQYF
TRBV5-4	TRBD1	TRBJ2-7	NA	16	TGTGCCAGCAGCTTAAAGACCGGGACAGGGGAACACGAGCAGTACTTC	CASSLKTGTGEHEQYF
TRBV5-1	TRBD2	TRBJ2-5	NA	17	TGCGCCAGCAGCGTGGGACTAGCGGGGGGCCAGGGGGAGACCCAGTACTTC	CASSVGLAGGQGETQYF
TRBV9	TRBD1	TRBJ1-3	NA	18	TGTGCCAGCAGCGCAGGACCGGGACAGGGAATCTCTGGAAACACCATATATTTT	CASSAGPGQGISGNTIYF
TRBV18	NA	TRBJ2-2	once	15	TGTGCCAGCTCACCAACAATACAGGGCACCGGGGAGCTGTTTTTT	CASSPTIQGTGELFF
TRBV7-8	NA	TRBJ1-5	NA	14	TGTGCCAGCAGCTTGTGGGACACAGATCAGCCCCAGCATTTT	CASSLWDTDQPQHF
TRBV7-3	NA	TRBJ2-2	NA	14	TGTGCCAGCAGCCAAGGGCCTAGGGGCGGGGAGCTGTTTTTT	CASSQGPRGGELFF
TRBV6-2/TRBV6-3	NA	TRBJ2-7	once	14	TGTGCCAGCAGTGACCAGGGGAGCGGCGTTGGGCAGTACTTC	CASSDQGSGVGQYF
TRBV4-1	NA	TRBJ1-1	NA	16	TGCGCCAGCAGCCGACTGATCCCGAAAACGAACACTGAAGCTTTCTTT	CASSRLIPKTNTEAFF